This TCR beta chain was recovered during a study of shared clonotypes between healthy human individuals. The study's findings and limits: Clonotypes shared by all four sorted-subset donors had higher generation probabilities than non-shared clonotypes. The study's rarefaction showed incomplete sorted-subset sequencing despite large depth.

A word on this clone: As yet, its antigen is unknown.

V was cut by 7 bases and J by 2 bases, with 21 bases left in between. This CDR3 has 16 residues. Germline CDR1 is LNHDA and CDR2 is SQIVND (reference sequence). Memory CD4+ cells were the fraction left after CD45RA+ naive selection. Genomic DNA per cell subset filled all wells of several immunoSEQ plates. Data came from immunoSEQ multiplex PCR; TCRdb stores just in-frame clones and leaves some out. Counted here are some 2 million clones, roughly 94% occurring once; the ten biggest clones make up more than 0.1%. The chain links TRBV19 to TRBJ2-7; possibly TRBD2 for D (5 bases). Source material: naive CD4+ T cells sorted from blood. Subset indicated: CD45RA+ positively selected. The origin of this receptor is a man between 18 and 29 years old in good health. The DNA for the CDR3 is TGTGCCAGTAACGAGAGAGCGGCAATGAAACCCTACGAGCAGTACTTC. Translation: CASNERAAMKPYEQYF.